This TCR beta chain originates from a study of response to subunit inactivated influenza vaccine listed by TCRdb under 2018. Regarding the study in general: Deep quantitative T cell receptor repertoire profiling was used in the study to track responses to a trivalent subunit inactivated influenza vaccine.

On the study overall, not on this receptor specifically: The authors proposed that each seasonal influenza vaccination may bring in only a limited number of new T cells.

Library preparation used RT-PCR. Sequencer: Illumina HiSeq 2500. TCRdb trimmed the raw reads at Q25, called clones with MiXCR and kept productive beta chains. One record per CDR3 amino acid sequence lists the most common genes and DNA. This sample is represented by approximately 680,000 distinct CDR3 sequences; approximately 15% of them were singletons. The top ten hold 11% of the sample. V is shortened by 4 bases, J by 4 bases, and the region joining them spans 14 bases. As encoded in the germline V gene (reference sequence), CDR1 is LNHDA while CDR2 is SQIVND. The CDR3 goes from the cysteine to the phenylalanine over 15 residues. The retained sequence is limited to the CDR3, 45 bases, with the frame set at the first base. Regarding this clonotype: The target of this receptor is not known. No quality values exist for individual bases; no much larger clone is one base distant.

The sequence was collected from a man in his forties or fifties who received an inactivated influenza vaccine. Donor details come from another sample of the same person, matched by shared clones. The material was PBMCs from blood, obtained about 12 days after vaccination. The chain was built from TRBV19 and TRBJ2-1; no D segment can be confidently identified. At the DNA level, the sequence is TGTGCCAGTAGTAATAGCTTAGGGATTTACAATGAGCAGTTCTTC. Its product reads: CASSNSLGIYNEQFF. Joined to the reference TRBV19 and TRBJ2-1 proteins, this CDR3 gives the full variable domain: DGGITQSPKYLFRKEGQNVTLSCEQNLNHDAMYWYRQDPGQGLRLIYYSQIVNDFQKGDIAEGYSVSREKKESFPLTVTSAQKNPTAFYLCASSNSLGIYNEQFFGPGTRLTVL.